This T cell receptor beta chain appears in the sequencing data of a study of neurological immune-mediated disorders. TCRdb processed the 5' RACE reads anew with MiXCR; each CDR3 protein has one entry. The table lists about 82,000 distinct CDR3 sequences, 2% to 3% of them singletons, with more than 0.95% in the top ten. A note on this clonotype: One base away lies a much larger clone, so this may be a sequencing read error.

The CDR3 is 14 amino acids. V was pared by 7 bases and J by 3 bases, with 19 bases between. Germline assignment: CDR1 DFQATT and CDR2 SNEGSKA (reference sequence). The sequence came from a woman aged 30 to 39 with multiple sclerosis. Sample: PBMCs. This chain uses TRBV20-1 with TRBJ2-7, with D possibly called TRBD1 or TRBD2 (5 bases each). CDR3 residues: CSVDGGKGRYEQYF. CDR3 DNA sequence: TGCAGTGTCGATGGCGGAAAGGGACGCTACGAGCAGTACTTC.